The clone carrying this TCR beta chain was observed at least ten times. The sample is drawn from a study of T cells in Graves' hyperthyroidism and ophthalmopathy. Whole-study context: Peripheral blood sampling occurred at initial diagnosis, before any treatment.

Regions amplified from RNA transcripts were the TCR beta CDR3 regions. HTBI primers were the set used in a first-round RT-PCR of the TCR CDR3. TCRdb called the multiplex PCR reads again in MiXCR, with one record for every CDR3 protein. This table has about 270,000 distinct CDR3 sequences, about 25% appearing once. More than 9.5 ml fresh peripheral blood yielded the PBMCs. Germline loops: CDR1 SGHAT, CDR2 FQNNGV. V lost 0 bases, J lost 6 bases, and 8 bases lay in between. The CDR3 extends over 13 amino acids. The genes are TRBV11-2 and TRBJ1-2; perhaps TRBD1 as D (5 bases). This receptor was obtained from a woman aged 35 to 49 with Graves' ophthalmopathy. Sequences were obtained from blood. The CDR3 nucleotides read TGTGCCAGCAGCTTAGATCTCAGGGATGGCTACACCTTC. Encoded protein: CASSLDLRDGYTF.